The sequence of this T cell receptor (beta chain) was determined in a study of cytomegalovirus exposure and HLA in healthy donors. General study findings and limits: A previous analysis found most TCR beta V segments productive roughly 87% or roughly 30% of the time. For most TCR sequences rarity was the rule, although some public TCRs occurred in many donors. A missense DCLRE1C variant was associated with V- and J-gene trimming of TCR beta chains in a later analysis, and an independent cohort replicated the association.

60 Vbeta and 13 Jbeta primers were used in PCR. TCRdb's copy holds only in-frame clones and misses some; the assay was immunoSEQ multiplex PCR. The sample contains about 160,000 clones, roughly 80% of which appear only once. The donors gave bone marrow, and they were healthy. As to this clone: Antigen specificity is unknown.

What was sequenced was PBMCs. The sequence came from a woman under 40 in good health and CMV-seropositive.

The CDR3 loop is CASSGQGKSPLHF. The CDR3 bases are TGTGCCAGCAGTGGACAGGGGAAATCACCCCTCCACTTT. V gene TRBV2 combines with J gene TRBJ1-6; 8 nucleotides match TRBD1. V lost 4 bases, J lost 10 bases, and 3 bases stayed unmatched. CDR1 is SNHLY and CDR2 is FYNNEI in the germline V gene. This CDR3 is 13 amino acids long.